Listed below are T cell receptor beta chains from one sample, sequenced in a study of shared clonotypes between healthy human individuals. Clones were sequenced by immunoSEQ multiplex PCR, and TCRdb holds only the in-frame ones, with some missing. The sample records about 2.1 million clones, over 85% being singletons. Sequencing was carried out using naive CD8+ T cells from PBMCs. The receptors derive from a man aged 18 to 30 in good health. Some clones in this sample may be carry-over from other donors' samples. Both conserved end residues are part of each CDR3. A D gene is named only where the DNA matches it firmly. Size is omitted from some rows. Given values are once, few, many or a class for expanded clones.

D gene	V gene	clone size	J gene	CDR3 protein	CDR3 DNA
NA	TRBV29-1	NA	TRBJ2-1	CSVEQVGDEQFF	TGCAGCGTTGAACAGGTGGGAGATGAGCAGTTCTTC
NA	TRBV29-1	NA	TRBJ2-7	CSARGSYEQYF	TGCAGCGCTAGAGGTTCCTACGAGCAGTACTTC
NA	TRBV15	NA	TRBJ1-3	CATSEDVGRSGNTIYF	TGTGCCACCAGCGAAGATGTAGGCAGGTCTGGAAACACCATATATTTT
NA	TRBV4-1	NA	TRBJ2-1	CASSLYNEQFF	TGCGCCAGCAGTCTCTACAATGAGCAGTTCTTC
TRBD2	TRBV28	NA	TRBJ2-3	CASSAGVFYF	TGTGCCAGCAGTGCGGGAGTTTTTTATTTT
TRBD1	TRBV7-8	NA	TRBJ2-4	CASSSRTGGNIQYF	TGTGCCAGCAGCTCAAGGACAGGGGGAAACATTCAGTACTTC
NA	TRBV7-9	NA	TRBJ2-2	CASSLDYAGIGELFF	TGTGCCAGCAGCTTAGACTACGCTGGGATCGGGGAGCTGTTTTTT
NA	TRBV11-2	NA	TRBJ1-1	CASSLPLTGRNTEAFF	TGTGCCAGCAGCTTGCCCCTTACAGGGCGGAACACTGAAGCTTTCTTT
NA	TRBV10-1	NA	TRBJ2-5	CASSEFGDEETQYF	TGCGCCAGCAGTGAGTTCGGGGATGAAGAGACCCAGTACTTC
TRBD1	TRBV15	NA	TRBJ2-1	CATSKNRGNEQFF	TGTGCCACCAGCAAAAACAGGGGGAATGAGCAGTTCTTC
TRBD2	TRBV4-1	NA	TRBJ2-1	CASSSGTSGSMNEQFF	TGCGCCAGCAGCTCCGGGACTAGCGGGAGTATGAATGAGCAGTTCTTC
NA	TRBV25-1	NA	TRBJ2-2	CASSDKRMRNTGELFF	TGTGCCAGCAGTGATAAGCGTATGCGGAACACCGGGGAGCTGTTTTTT
NA	TRBV15	NA	TRBJ2-7	CATSSRTASSYEQYF	TGTGCCACCAGCTCTCGGACCGCTAGCTCCTACGAGCAGTACTTC
NA	TRBV15	NA	TRBJ2-3	CATRQQTRGADTQYF	TGTGCCACCAGGCAACAGACCCGAGGAGCAGATACGCAGTATTTT
TRBD2	TRBV28	NA	TRBJ2-2	CASSLGGRNTGELFF	TGTGCCAGCAGTTTGGGCGGGAGGAACACCGGGGAGCTGTTTTTT
NA	TRBV28	NA	TRBJ1-1	CASSLWGGNTEAFF	TGTGCCAGCAGTTTATGGGGGGGTAACACTGAAGCTTTCTTT
TRBD1	TRBV27	NA	TRBJ2-7	CASSSGTGSSEQYF	TGTGCCAGCAGTTCCGGGACAGGGAGTAGCGAGCAGTACTTC
TRBD2	TRBV5-4	NA	TRBJ2-7	CASSVKREGIYEQYF	TGTGCCAGCAGCGTTAAGCGGGAGGGAATCTACGAGCAGTACTTC
TRBD1	TRBV25-1	NA	TRBJ1-5	CASSEADRVQPQHF	TGTGCCAGCAGTGAGGCGGACAGGGTTCAGCCCCAGCATTTT
NA	TRBV6-6	NA	TRBJ2-7	CASSPGNYEQYF	TGTGCCAGCAGTCCGGGGAATTACGAGCAGTACTTC
NA	TRBV19	NA	TRBJ2-7	CASSIGLAGPYEQYF	TGTGCCAGTAGTATCGGGCTGGCGGGACCCTACGAGCAGTACTTC
NA	TRBV15	NA	TRBJ1-2	CATSREQGGFNGYTF	TGTGCCACCAGCAGAGAACAGGGTGGGTTTAATGGCTACACCTTC
NA	TRBV7-9	NA	TRBJ2-2	CASSTTLMTENTGELFF	TGTGCCAGCAGCACCACCTTAATGACAGAGAACACCGGGGAGCTGTTTTTT
NA	TRBV6-5	NA	TRBJ1-5	CASSYSQGPQPQHF	TGTGCCAGCAGTTACTCACAGGGTCCTCAGCCCCAGCATTTT
NA	TRBV19	NA	TRBJ1-2	CASRGNYGYTF	TGTGCCAGCAGGGGTAACTATGGCTACACCTTC
TRBD1	TRBV7-9	NA	TRBJ1-2	CASRTGQLGSGYTF	TGTGCCAGCAGAACGGGACAGCTTGGCTCCGGCTACACCTTC
NA	TRBV7-3	once	TRBJ2-1	CASSPDGLFNNEQFF	TGTGCCAGCAGCCCCGACGGCCTGTTTAACAATGAGCAGTTCTTC
TRBD2	TRBV11-2	NA	TRBJ2-7	CASSLGAGAAYEQYF	TGTGCCAGCAGCTTGGGAGCGGGAGCGGCCTACGAGCAGTACTTC
NA	TRBV28	NA	TRBJ1-1	CASSTVRGYNTEAFF	TGTGCCAGCAGTACCGTTCGGGGGTATAACACTGAAGCTTTCTTT
NA	TRBV29-1	NA	TRBJ2-1	CSVGDGHSYNEQFF	TGCAGCGTGGGGGACGGACACTCCTACAATGAGCAGTTCTTC
NA	TRBV27	NA	TRBJ2-1	CASKLVHSYNEQFF	TGTGCCAGTAAACTAGTCCACTCCTACAATGAGCAGTTCTTC
TRBD1	TRBV10-3	NA	TRBJ2-7	CAISAFRDRDFYEQYF	TGTGCCATCAGTGCGTTCCGGGACAGAGATTTCTACGAGCAGTACTTC
TRBD2	TRBV29-1	NA	TRBJ2-7	CSVRGTRSIHEQYF	TGCAGCGTTCGGGGGACTAGGTCGATCCACGAGCAGTACTTC
NA	TRBV7-9	NA	TRBJ2-5	CASSPAREQYF	TGTGCCAGCAGCCCAGCGAGAGAGCAGTACTTC
NA	TRBV7-4	NA	TRBJ2-7	CASSLLTRDWIPLEQYF	TGTGCCAGCAGCTTACTTACGCGGGACTGGATCCCTCTCGAGCAGTACTTC
TRBD2	TRBV28	NA	TRBJ2-1	CASSPPRATSAPRDEQFF	TGTGCCAGCAGCCCCCCACGAGCGACTAGCGCACCCCGGGATGAGCAGTTCTTC
TRBD1	TRBV14	NA	TRBJ1-1	CASSQDHRGVSEAFF	TGTGCCAGCAGCCAAGACCACAGGGGTGTATCTGAAGCTTTCTTT
NA	TRBV4-1	NA	TRBJ2-2	CASSQDRRPTGELFF	TGCGCCAGCAGCCAAGACAGGAGACCCACCGGGGAGCTGTTTTTT
NA	TRBV27	NA	TRBJ1-1	CASRKLREGWTEAFF	TGTGCCAGCAGAAAACTTCGTGAGGGTTGGACTGAAGCTTTCTTT
TRBD2	TRBV2	once	TRBJ2-2	CASTARTSGNTGELFF	TGTGCCAGCACCGCGAGGACTAGCGGGAACACCGGGGAGCTGTTTTTT
NA	TRBV4-1	NA	TRBJ2-7	CASSSGKRDNEQYF	TGCGCCAGCAGCAGCGGAAAGCGGGACAACGAGCAGTACTTC
TRBD2	TRBV27	NA	TRBJ2-2	CASSPKREVNTGELFF	TGTGCCAGCAGCCCCAAGCGGGAGGTAAACACCGGGGAGCTGTTTTTT